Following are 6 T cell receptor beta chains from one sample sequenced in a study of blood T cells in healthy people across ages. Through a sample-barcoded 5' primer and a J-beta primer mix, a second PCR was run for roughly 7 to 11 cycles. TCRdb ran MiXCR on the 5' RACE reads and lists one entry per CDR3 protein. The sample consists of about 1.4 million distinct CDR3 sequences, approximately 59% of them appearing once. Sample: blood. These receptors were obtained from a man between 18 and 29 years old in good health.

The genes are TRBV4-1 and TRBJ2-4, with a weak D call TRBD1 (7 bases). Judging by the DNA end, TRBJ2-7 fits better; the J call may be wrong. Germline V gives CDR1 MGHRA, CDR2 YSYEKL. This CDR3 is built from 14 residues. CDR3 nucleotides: TGCGCCAGCAGCGTTCCAGGGGGGAACAACGAGCAGTACTTC. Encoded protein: CASSVPGGNNEQYF.

For the CDR3, the DNA is TGTGCCAGCAGTTACTCGATCACACGGGCAGCGGGCTCCCCGAACACTGAAGCTTTCTTT. Translation: CASSYSITRAAGSPNTEAFF. V usage is TRBV6-5 and J usage is TRBJ1-1; D call uncertain. V was pared by 0 bases and J by 1 base, with 24 bases between. The CDR3 runs to 20 residues. Per germline, CDR1 MNHEY and CDR2 SVGAGI.

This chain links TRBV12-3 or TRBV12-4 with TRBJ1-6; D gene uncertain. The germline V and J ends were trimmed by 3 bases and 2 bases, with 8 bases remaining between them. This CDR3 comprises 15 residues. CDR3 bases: TGTGCCAGCAGTTTTGAAGTAACCTATAATTCACCCCTCCACTTT. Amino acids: CASSFEVTYNSPLHF.

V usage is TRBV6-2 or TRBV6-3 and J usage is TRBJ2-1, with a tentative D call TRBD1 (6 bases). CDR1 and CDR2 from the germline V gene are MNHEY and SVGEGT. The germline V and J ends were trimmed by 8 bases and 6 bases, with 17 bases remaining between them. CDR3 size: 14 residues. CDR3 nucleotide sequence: TGTGCCAGCGTGGCATTTAGCAGGGGCAATGAGCAGTTCTTC. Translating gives CASVAFSRGNEQFF.

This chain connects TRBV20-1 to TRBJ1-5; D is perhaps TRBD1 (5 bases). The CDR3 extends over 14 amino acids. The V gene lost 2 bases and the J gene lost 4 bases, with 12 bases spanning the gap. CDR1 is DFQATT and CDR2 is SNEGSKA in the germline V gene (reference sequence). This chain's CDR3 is CSARPGLINQPQHF. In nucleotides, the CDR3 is TGCAGTGCTAGACCAGGGTTGATTAATCAGCCCCAGCATTTT.

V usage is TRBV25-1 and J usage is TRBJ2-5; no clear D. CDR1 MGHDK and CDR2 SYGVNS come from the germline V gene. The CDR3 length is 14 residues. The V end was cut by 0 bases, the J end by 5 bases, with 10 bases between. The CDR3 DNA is TGTGCCAGCAGTGAATATCGCGTTAAGGAGACCCAGTACTTC. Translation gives CASSEYRVKETQYF.